These 19 T cell receptor beta chains were sequenced from one sample in a study of molecular identifiers for immune sequencing clone quantification. One entry per CDR3 protein, called by TCRdb with MiXCR from the PCR reads. This sample has roughly 630,000 distinct CDR3 sequences; less than 30% occur once, and the top ten carry 0.78%. The specimen was naive CD8+ T cells from blood, with Jurkat cell RNA spiked in. As for subset: FACS-sorted CD8+CD4-CCR7+CD45RA+ naive T cells. These receptors all stem from a human donor in good health. Some libraries in this study had Jurkat cell RNA spiked in.

This clonotype turned up a few times. The V call is TRBV30, the J call TRBJ2-7; the match to TRBD2 covers 7 bases. Germline V CDR1 and CDR2: GTSNPN, SVGIG (reference sequence). The V gene end was trimmed by 3 bases and the J gene end by 0 bases; junction bases not matched to a gene: 11. The CDR3 is made up of 16 amino acids. The CDR3, as DNA: TGTGCCTGGAGGGACCCCATGGGCGGGAGCTCCTACGAGCAGTACTTC. Protein: CAWRDPMGGSSYEQYF.

This chain uses TRBV6-2 or TRBV6-3 with TRBJ2-6; TRBD2 matches at 8 bases. V shed 6 bases, J shed 2 bases, and the junction held 6 bases outside the gene matches. Germline CDR1 reads MNHEY; CDR2 reads SVGEGT. The CDR3 consists of 16 residues. The CDR3 spells CASSRFGRAGANVLTF. As DNA, the CDR3 is TGTGCCAGCAGCCGGTTCGGGAGGGCTGGGGCCAACGTCCTGACTTTC.

This clonotype was seen repeatedly, ten times or more. The chain couples TRBV7-9 to TRBJ2-3; TRBD1 is a possible D gene (7 bases). V lost 2 bases and J lost 1, with 13 bases in between. Germline V gene lookup returns CDR1 SEHNR and CDR2 FQNEAQ (reference sequence). The CDR3 sequence is 16 residues long. CDR3 loop: CASSLIGGTGTDTQYF. CDR3 sequence (DNA): TGTGCCAGCAGCTTAATCGGAGGGACAGGCACAGATACGCAGTATTTT.

This clonotype was seen at least ten times. The V and J genes are TRBV4-3 and TRBJ1-1; no clear D gene. CDR3 length: 14 amino acids. The V end was cut by 5 bases, the J end by 6 bases, with 16 bases between. Germline CDR1 LGHNA, CDR2 YSLEER. Here the CDR3 DNA reads TGCGCCAGCAGCGAGGTTAGCAGAGAGGCTGAAGCTTTCTTT. It encodes CASSEVSREAEAFF.

This clonotype has at least ten counts. The CDR3 bases are TGTGCCAGCAGTGCCTTCCCCGGCCACGAGCAGTACTTC. Translating gives CASSAFPGHEQYF. This chain joins TRBV6-4 and TRBJ2-7; D remains unclear. The V end lost 4 bases, the J end lost 5 bases, and 12 bases lay between the germline ends. The germline gives CDR1 MRHNA, CDR2 SNTAGT. This CDR3 region has 13 residues.

J is TRBJ2-2 and V is TRBV2; a weak D match, TRBD2 (5 bases). From germline, CDR1 is SNHLY and CDR2 FYNNEI. The CDR3 runs to 15 residues. Between the trimmed V and J ends, which lost 4 bases and 7 bases, there was a span of 16 bases. The CDR3 loop reads CASSGTWSFHGELFF. The CDR3 nucleotides are TGTGCCAGCAGTGGGACTTGGAGCTTTCACGGGGAGCTGTTTTTT.

This clonotype appeared many times. The CDR3 loop is CASSLGHFNQPQHF. The CDR3 DNA reads TGTGCCAGCAGTCTCGGACACTTCAATCAGCCCCAGCATTTT. The chain is built from TRBV6-5 and TRBJ1-5, with D maybe TRBD1 (5 bases). Between the trimmed V and J ends, which lost 5 bases and 3 bases, there was a span of 11 bases. CDR3 length equals 14 residues. The germline CDR1 and CDR2 sequences are MNHEY and SVGAGI.

This clonotype was counted many times. The V gene is TRBV14, the J gene TRBJ2-3, with D uncertain. Per germline, CDR1 SGHDN and CDR2 FVKESK. This CDR3 has 16 amino acids. V was pared by 0 bases and J by 2 bases, with 12 bases between. In DNA, the CDR3 is TGTGCCAGCAGCCAAGACTACGGAATAATCACAGATACGCAGTATTTT. Translation gives CASSQDYGIITDTQYF.

The V call is TRBV30, the J call TRBJ2-7; 7 bases fit TRBD1. Germline V gives CDR1 GTSNPN, CDR2 SVGIG (reference sequence). V shed 2 bases, J shed 2 bases, and the junction held 3 bases outside the gene matches. The CDR3 loop spans 13 amino acids. The CDR3 DNA is TGTGCCTGGAGTTGGCAGGGGGCCTACGAGCAGTACTTC. This gives the protein CAWSWQGAYEQYF.

The chain employs TRBV2 and TRBJ2-7; 8 bases align to TRBD2. The germline CDR1 and CDR2 sequences are SNHLY and FYNNEI. Trimming removed 2 bases from V and 0 bases from J; junction bases left unmatched: 3. The CDR3 is 15 residues long. The chain's CDR3 is CASSELAGISYEQYF. The CDR3 coding sequence is TGTGCCAGCAGTGAACTAGCGGGTATCTCCTACGAGCAGTACTTC.

The CDR3 region has the DNA TGTGCCAGCAGTGCGCAGGTTACCTACGAGCAGTACTTC. It translates to CASSAQVTYEQYF. V usage is TRBV27 and J usage is TRBJ2-7; D not resolved. Germline V gene data show CDR1 as MNHEY and CDR2 as SMNVEV (reference sequence). CDR3 length: 13 residues. Deletions cut 5 bases from V and 2 bases from J, with 10 bases between.

This clonotype has a single count. The V call is TRBV7-2, the J call TRBJ2-7, with D perhaps matching TRBD1 or TRBD2 (5 bases each). The CDR3 runs 17 residues. The germline V gene has CDR1 SGHTA and CDR2 FQGNSA. V dropped 1 base and J dropped 12 bases, with 28 bases sitting between them. The CDR3 region has the DNA TGTGCCAGCAGCTTAGAGGGCGTCAGGGTGCCCGACTACGCGCCGTACTTC. Translation: CASSLEGVRVPDYAPYF.

This clonotype has just a few counts. The J gene is TRBJ2-3, the V gene TRBV7-2; 9 nucleotides match TRBD2. Germline lookup yields CDR1 SGHTA and CDR2 FQGNSA. The CDR3 contains 15 residues. J lost 4 bases, V lost 5 bases, and 7 bases had no gene match. In nucleotides, the CDR3 is TGTGCCAGCAGCCCTAGCGGGATGGGTCCAGATACGCAGTATTTT. Translating it yields CASSPSGMGPDTQYF.

The genes are TRBV10-3 and TRBJ1-3, with unresolved D. The CDR3 runs 14 residues. Germline CDR1 and CDR2: ENHRY and SYGVKD. With 2 bases removed from V and 0 bases from J, the gap between germline ends came to 5 bases. The CDR3 loop reads CAISEESSGNTIYF. The CDR3 nucleotides are TGTGCCATCAGTGAGGAGAGCTCTGGAAACACCATATATTTT.

The rearrangement links TRBV30 to TRBJ2-1; TRBD1 or TRBD2 may be the D gene (6 bases each). The CDR3 spans 13 residues. V shed 0 bases and J shed 9 bases, with 12 bases lying between them. CDR1 is GTSNPN, CDR2 SVGIG, per germline (reference sequence). In DNA form, the CDR3 reads TGTGCCTGGAGTGTCGGGGGCCAGACTGAGCAGTTCTTC. Amino acids: CAWSVGGQTEQFF.

The rearrangement joins TRBV3-1 to TRBJ2-5, with 7 positions matching TRBD1. The CDR3 covers 15 residues. The V segment lost 4 bases and the J segment 2 bases; nucleotides outside the gene matches: 7. The germline V gene encodes CDR1 LGHDT and CDR2 YNNKEL (reference sequence). The CDR3, as DNA: TGTGCCAGCAGCCTTACACCGGGACAGCAAGAGACCCAGTACTTC. As protein: CASSLTPGQQETQYF.

In the case of this clonotype: Mismatch with germline at one junction end may stem from a read error. This chain links TRBV7-6 with TRBJ1-5; unclear D gene. Germline V gene sequence: CDR1 SGHVS, CDR2 FNYEAQ. The CDR3 is 15 residues long. The chain's CDR3 is CAGSLEGNSNQPQHF. CDR3 DNA: TGTGCCGGCAGCTTAGAAGGGAATAGCAATCAGCCCCAGCATTTT. The whole variable domain, remainder taken from reference TRBV7-6 and TRBJ1-5, is GAGVSQSPRYKVTKRGQDVALRCDPISGHVSLYWYRQALGQGPEFLTYFNYEAQQDKSGLPNDRFSAERPEGSISTLTIQRTEQRDSAMYRCAGSLEGNSNQPQHFGDGTRLSIL.

This clonotype was seen a few times. This chain connects TRBV4-1 to TRBJ2-4, with unresolved D. The CDR3 has 14 amino acids. The germline V gene has CDR1 MGHRA and CDR2 YSYEKL. The V end lost 0 bases, the J end lost 5 bases, and 8 bases lay between the germline ends. The DNA for the CDR3 is TGCGCCAGCAGCCAAGATTACGGACAAAACATTCAGTACTTC. Translating it yields CASSQDYGQNIQYF.

As concerns this clonotype: Possible read error: a much larger clone is one base away. The V gene is TRBV30, the J gene TRBJ1-4; D gene ambiguous. Per germline, CDR1 GTSNPN and CDR2 SVGIG (reference sequence). The CDR3 runs to 13 residues. CDR3 sequence reads: CAWSTATGEKLSF. In DNA form, the CDR3 reads TGTGCCTGGTCGACGGCCACCGGTGAAAAACTGTCTTTT.